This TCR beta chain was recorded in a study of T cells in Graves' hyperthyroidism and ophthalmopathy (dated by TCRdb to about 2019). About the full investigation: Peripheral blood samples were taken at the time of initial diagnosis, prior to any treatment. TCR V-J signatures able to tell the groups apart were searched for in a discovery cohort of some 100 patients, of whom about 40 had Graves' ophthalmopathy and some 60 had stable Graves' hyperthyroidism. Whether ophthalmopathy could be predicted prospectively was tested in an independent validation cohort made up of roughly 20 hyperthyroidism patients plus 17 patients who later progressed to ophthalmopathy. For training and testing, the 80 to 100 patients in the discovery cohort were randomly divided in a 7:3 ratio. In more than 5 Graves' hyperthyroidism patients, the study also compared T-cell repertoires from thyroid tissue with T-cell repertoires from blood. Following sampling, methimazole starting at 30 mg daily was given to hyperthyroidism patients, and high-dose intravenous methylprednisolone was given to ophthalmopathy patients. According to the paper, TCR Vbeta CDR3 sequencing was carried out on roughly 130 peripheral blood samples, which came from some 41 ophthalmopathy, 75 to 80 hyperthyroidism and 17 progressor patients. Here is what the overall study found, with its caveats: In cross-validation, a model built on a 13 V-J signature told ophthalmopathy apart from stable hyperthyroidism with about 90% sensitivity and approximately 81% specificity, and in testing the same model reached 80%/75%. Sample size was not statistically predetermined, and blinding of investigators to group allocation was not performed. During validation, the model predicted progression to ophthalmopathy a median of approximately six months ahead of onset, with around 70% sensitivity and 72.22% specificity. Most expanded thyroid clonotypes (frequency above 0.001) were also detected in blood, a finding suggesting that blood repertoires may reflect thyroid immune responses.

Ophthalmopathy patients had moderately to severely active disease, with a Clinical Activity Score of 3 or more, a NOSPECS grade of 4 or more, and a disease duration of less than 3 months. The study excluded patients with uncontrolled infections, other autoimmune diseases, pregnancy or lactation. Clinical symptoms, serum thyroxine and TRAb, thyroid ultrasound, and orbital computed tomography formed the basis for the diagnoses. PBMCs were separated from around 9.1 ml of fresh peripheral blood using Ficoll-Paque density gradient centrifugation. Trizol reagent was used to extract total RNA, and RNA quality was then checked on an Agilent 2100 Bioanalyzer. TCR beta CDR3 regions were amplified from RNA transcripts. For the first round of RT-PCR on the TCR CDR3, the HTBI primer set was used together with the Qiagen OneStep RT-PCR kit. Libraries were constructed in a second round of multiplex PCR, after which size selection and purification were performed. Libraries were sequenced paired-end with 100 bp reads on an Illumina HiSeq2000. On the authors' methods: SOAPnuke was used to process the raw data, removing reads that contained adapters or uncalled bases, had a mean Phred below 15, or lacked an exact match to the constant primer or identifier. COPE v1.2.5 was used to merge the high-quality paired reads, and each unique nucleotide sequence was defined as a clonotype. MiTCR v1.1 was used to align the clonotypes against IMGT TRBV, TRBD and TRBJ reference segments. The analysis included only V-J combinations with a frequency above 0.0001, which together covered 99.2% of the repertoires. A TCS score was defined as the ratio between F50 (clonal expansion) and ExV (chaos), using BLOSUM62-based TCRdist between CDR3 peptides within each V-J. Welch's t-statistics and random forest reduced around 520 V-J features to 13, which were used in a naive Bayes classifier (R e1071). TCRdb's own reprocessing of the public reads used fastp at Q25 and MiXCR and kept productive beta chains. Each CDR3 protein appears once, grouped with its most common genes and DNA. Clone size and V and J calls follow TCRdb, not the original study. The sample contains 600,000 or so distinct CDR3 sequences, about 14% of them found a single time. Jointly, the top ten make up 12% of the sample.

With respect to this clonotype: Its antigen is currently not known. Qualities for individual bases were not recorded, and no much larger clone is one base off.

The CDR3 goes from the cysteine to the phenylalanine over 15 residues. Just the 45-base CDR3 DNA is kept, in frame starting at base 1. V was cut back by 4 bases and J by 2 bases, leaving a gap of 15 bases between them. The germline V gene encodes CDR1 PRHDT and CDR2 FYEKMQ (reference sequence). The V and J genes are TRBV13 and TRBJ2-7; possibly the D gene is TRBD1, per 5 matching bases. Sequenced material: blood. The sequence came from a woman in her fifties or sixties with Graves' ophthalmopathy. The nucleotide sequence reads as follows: TGTGCCAGCAGCTCAGATCCAGGACAAACCTACGAGCAGTACTTC. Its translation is CASSSDPGQTYEQYF.